Below, 26 T cell receptor beta chains from the same sample are listed, as sequenced in a study of memory CD4+ T cells and cytomegalovirus serostatus. The sort gate was single viable CD3+CD4+CD8-CD45RO+ cells for memory CD4+ T cells. The assay was immunoSEQ multiplex PCR, and TCRdb's table has in-frame clones only and misses some. Among around 40,000 clones listed, around 79% were seen once. The sequencing sample was made of memory CD4+ T cells from blood. These TCRs come from an adult in good health and CMV-seronegative.

The chain links TRBV5-8 to TRBJ1-2; 7 bases agree with TRBD1. J was trimmed by 4 bases and V by 2 bases; bases with no gene match: 11. The germline CDR1 and CDR2 sequences are SGHTS and YDEGEE. The CDR3 has 16 amino acids. In DNA form, the CDR3 reads TGTGCCAGCAGCTTTTCCGGACAGGTCACCCTCTATGGCTACACCTTC. It translates to CASSFSGQVTLYGYTF.

The chain is built from TRBV6-5 and TRBJ1-2; D gene uncertain. The V and J ends lost 2 bases and 0 bases respectively, with 13 bases between them. This CDR3 comprises 16 residues. CDR1 MNHEY and CDR2 SVGAGI come from the germline V gene. CDR3 bases: TGTGCCAGCAGTTACAGTATAGGGTTACCTAACTATGGCTACACCTTC. It is translated as CASSYSIGLPNYGYTF.

V usage is TRBV5-6 and J usage is TRBJ2-7; 9 nucleotides align to TRBD1. CDR1 and CDR2 from the germline V gene are SGHDT and YYEEEE. The CDR3 runs 18 residues. The trim removed 0 bases at V and 1 base at J, leaving 11 bases unmatched. This CDR3 reads CASSLAVTMGQGSYEQYF. CDR3 DNA: TGTGCCAGCAGCTTGGCCGTTACGATGGGACAGGGATCCTACGAGCAGTACTTC.

The chain uses TRBV14 and TRBJ1-1; unclear D gene. The CDR3 covers 16 residues. CDR1 is SGHDN and CDR2 is FVKESK in the germline V gene. V dropped 0 bases and J dropped 4 bases, with 15 bases sitting between them. CDR3 bases: TGTGCCAGCAGCCAAGACGCGCGGAGGGTAAGCACTGAAGCTTTCTTT. Encoded protein: CASSQDARRVSTEAFF.

CDR3 residues: CASRSDGYNEQFF. DNA of the CDR3: TGTGCCAGCAGATCGGACGGATACAATGAGCAGTTCTTC. V gene TRBV6-5 combines with J gene TRBJ2-1; the D is unclear. V lost 6 bases and J 4 bases, leaving 10 bases between the germline ends. The germline gives CDR1 MNHEY, CDR2 SVGAGI. This CDR3 spans 13 amino acids.

This chain connects TRBV19 to TRBJ1-1; possibly TRBD1 for D (5 bases). The germline gives CDR1 LNHDA, CDR2 SQIVND (reference sequence). The CDR3 sequence is 14 residues long. The V and J ends lost 2 bases and 6 bases respectively, with 13 bases between them. This CDR3 reads CASSITGLLSEAFF. The CDR3, as DNA: TGTGCCAGTAGTATAACAGGTCTCCTCTCTGAAGCTTTCTTT.

The genes are TRBV5-1 and TRBJ2-1, with D maybe TRBD1 (6 bases). The germline CDR1 and CDR2 sequences are SGHRS and YFSETQ. The CDR3 runs 15 residues. V was shortened by 2 bases and J by 4 bases, with 13 bases between the two germline ends. The CDR3 nucleotides read TGCGCCAGCAGCTTAGAAGGACAGAGATACAATGAGCAGTTCTTC. This encodes CASSLEGQRYNEQFF.

The chain combines TRBV27 with TRBJ1-6, with D possibly matching TRBD1 (6 bases). CDR1 is MNHEY, CDR2 SMNVEV, per germline (reference sequence). The CDR3 covers 13 residues. V was pared by 7 bases and J by 7 bases, with 11 bases between. CDR3 in amino acids: CASTGGWNSPLHF. CDR3 DNA sequence: TGTGCCAGCACCGGGGGCTGGAATTCACCCCTCCACTTT.

The chain recombines TRBV10-3 with TRBJ1-2; no clear D gene. The germline gives CDR1 ENHRY, CDR2 SYGVKD. Trimming shortened V by 4 bases and J by 9 bases, and 15 bases separated the two germline ends. CDR3 length: 13 amino acids. As DNA, the CDR3 is TGTGCCATCAGTGTGGGCGATGGGGAACGCTACACCTTC. Amino acids: CAISVGDGERYTF.

This chain connects TRBV11-1 to TRBJ1-6; D is ambiguous. V gave up 6 bases and J gave up 0 bases, with 12 bases separating them. Germline V gives CDR1 SGHAT, CDR2 FQDESV (reference sequence). CDR3 length equals 16 residues. The CDR3 loop reads CASRKGSSSYNSPLHF. As DNA, the CDR3 is TGTGCCAGCAGGAAGGGTTCGAGCTCCTATAATTCACCCCTCCACTTT.

CDR3 protein: CASRTGTAGNTIYF. In nucleotides, the CDR3 is TGTGCCAGCAGGACGGGGACAGCCGGAAACACCATATATTTT. The chain links TRBV2 to TRBJ1-3; 7 nucleotides line up with TRBD1. There are 14 residues in the CDR3. Germline-derived CDR1 and CDR2 are SNHLY and FYNNEI. Germline trimming cut 6 bases from V and 4 bases from J; bases unmatched to any gene: 6.

This chain joins TRBV6-5 and TRBJ2-3; D is possibly TRBD1 or TRBD2 (5 bases each). The germline CDR1 and CDR2 sequences are MNHEY and SVGAGI. The V end was cut by 7 bases, the J end by 6 bases, with 20 bases between. The CDR3 totals 15 residues. The CDR3 spells CASTGSGPGMDTQYF. The DNA of the CDR3 is TGTGCCAGCACGGGATCGGGGCCCGGAATGGATACGCAGTATTTT.

The chain is built from TRBV30 and TRBJ1-2, with TRBD1 identical over 10 bases. The CDR3 is 14 amino acids. Germline V gene sequence: CDR1 GTSNPN, CDR2 SVGIG (reference sequence). V lost 3 bases to trimming and J lost 4 bases; unmatched junction nucleotides: 5. The DNA of the CDR3 is TGTGCCTGGAGGAGACAGGGGGCTAGCTATGGCTACACCTTC. As protein: CAWRRQGASYGYTF.

The chain employs TRBV6-1 and TRBJ1-4; a possible D gene is TRBD1 (6 bases). With 10 bases removed from V and 0 bases from J, the gap between germline ends came to 15 bases. Germline values: CDR1 MNHNS, CDR2 SASEGT. The CDR3 loop spans 15 amino acids. The DNA for the CDR3 is TGTGCCATCGGTGGGGCAGGGGCAACTAATGAAAAACTGTTTTTT. Protein sequence: CAIGGAGATNEKLFF.

The chain combines TRBV29-1 with TRBJ2-7, with TRBD1 as a possible D gene (6 bases). CDR1 and CDR2 (germline): SQVTM, ANQGSEA. This CDR3 contains 12 residues. With 5 bases removed from V and 1 base from J, the gap between germline ends came to 9 bases. The CDR3 DNA is TGCAGCGTTCAGGGGTCATCCTACGAGCAGTACTTC. It specifies CSVQGSSYEQYF.

V usage is TRBV7-2 and J usage is TRBJ1-2, with TRBD1 identical over 7 bases. There are 14 residues in the CDR3. Germline values: CDR1 SGHTA, CDR2 FQGNSA. With V trimmed by 4 bases and J by 8 bases, 10 bases remained unmatched. In DNA form, the CDR3 reads TGTGCCAGCAGCTCAAATCCCCAGGGGGTAGGCTACACCTTC. It is translated as CASSSNPQGVGYTF.

The chain recombines TRBV11-2 with TRBJ2-3; perhaps TRBD1 as D (5 bases). The CDR3 extends over 17 amino acids. V was shortened by 0 bases and J by 0 bases, with 13 bases between the two germline ends. Germline CDR1 reads SGHAT; CDR2 reads FQNNGV. The CDR3 spells CASSLDGAASSTDTQYF. The CDR3 DNA is TGTGCCAGCAGCTTAGATGGGGCAGCTTCTAGCACAGATACGCAGTATTTT.

This clone was recorded once. This chain connects TRBV6-5 to TRBJ1-2; no clear D. The V gene lost 5 bases and the J gene lost 6 bases, with 4 bases spanning the gap. The CDR3 is 10 amino acids. CDR1 and CDR2 from the germline V gene are MNHEY and SVGAGI. CDR3 loop: CASSGNGYTF. CDR3 nucleotide sequence: TGTGCCAGCAGTGGTAATGGCTACACCTTC.

This clone occurred once. The rearrangement joins TRBV30 to TRBJ2-6; the D gene is possibly TRBD2 (6 bases). The CDR3 spans 14 residues. V shed 3 bases and J shed 2 bases, with 8 bases lying between them. Germline CDR1 is GTSNPN and CDR2 is SVGIG (reference sequence). This chain's CDR3 is CAWRGLAGANVLTF. CDR3 sequence (DNA): TGTGCCTGGAGGGGACTGGCTGGGGCCAACGTCCTGACTTTC.

This chain joins TRBV27 and TRBJ1-2, with 8 bases that match TRBD1. CDR3 length equals 14 residues. The J segment lost 7 bases and the V segment lost 3 bases, leaving 7 bases of the junction unmatched. Germline loops: CDR1 MNHEY, CDR2 SMNVEV (reference sequence). DNA for the CDR3: TGTGCCAGCAGTTTCAGGGACAGGAAAAGTGGCTACACCTTC. This codes for CASSFRDRKSGYTF.

This clone occurred once. The genes are TRBV5-1 and TRBJ1-4; 7 nucleotides line up with TRBD1. CDR3 length equals 16 residues. V was pared by 4 bases and J by 0 bases, with 6 bases of the junction left unmatched. Germline V gene sequence: CDR1 SGHRS, CDR2 YFSETQ. The CDR3 loop is CASSRTGDATNEKLFF. CDR3 coding DNA: TGCGCCAGCAGCAGGACAGGAGATGCAACTAATGAAAAACTGTTTTTT.

A single count supports this clone. This chain joins TRBV6-6 and TRBJ2-6; D remains unclear. Germline lookup yields CDR1 MNHNY and CDR2 SVGAGI (reference sequence). The CDR3 contains 15 residues. V dropped 4 bases and J dropped 0 bases, with 7 bases sitting between them. The CDR3 DNA reads as TGTGCCAGCAGTTCATTAGACTCTGGGGCCAACGTCCTGACTTTC. Protein product: CASSSLDSGANVLTF.

The chain has TRBV11-3 and TRBJ2-1; a weak D match, TRBD2 (6 bases). Germline lookup yields CDR1 SGHNT and CDR2 YENEEA. V was shortened by 6 bases and J by 6 bases, with 15 bases between the two germline ends. This CDR3 has 14 amino acids. As DNA, the CDR3 is TGTGCCAGCAGTCCTACCACTAGCACCAATGAGCAGTTCTTC. As protein: CASSPTTSTNEQFF.

The chain links TRBV7-2 to TRBJ2-1; 8 bases fit TRBD1. The germline CDR1 and CDR2 sequences are SGHTA and FQGNSA. With 0 bases clipped from V and 5 bases from J, the junction kept 12 bases outside the gene matches. CDR3 length: 18 amino acids. CDR3 sequence: CASSLAPLTGVGNNEQFF. The CDR3 nucleotides read TGTGCCAGCAGCTTAGCCCCACTGACAGGGGTTGGGAACAATGAGCAGTTCTTC.

The V and J genes are TRBV10-3 and TRBJ1-2, with D unclear. The V end was cut by 0 bases, the J end by 4 bases, with 15 bases between. The germline V gene encodes CDR1 ENHRY and CDR2 SYGVKD. CDR3 length equals 16 residues. In DNA, the CDR3 is TGTGCCATCAGTGAGTCGTTAAGTGATAACCCCTATGGCTACACCTTC. Translation gives CAISESLSDNPYGYTF.

CDR3 nucleotides: TGTGCCAGCAGCTTGGAATTCGGCCCCTCGAACACCGGGGAGCTGTTTTTT. Amino acids: CASSLEFGPSNTGELFF. J is TRBJ2-2 and V is TRBV5-6, with no clear D. V was trimmed by 0 bases and J by 0 bases, leaving 12 bases between them. This CDR3 comprises 17 residues. Germline CDR1 reads SGHDT; CDR2 reads YYEEEE.